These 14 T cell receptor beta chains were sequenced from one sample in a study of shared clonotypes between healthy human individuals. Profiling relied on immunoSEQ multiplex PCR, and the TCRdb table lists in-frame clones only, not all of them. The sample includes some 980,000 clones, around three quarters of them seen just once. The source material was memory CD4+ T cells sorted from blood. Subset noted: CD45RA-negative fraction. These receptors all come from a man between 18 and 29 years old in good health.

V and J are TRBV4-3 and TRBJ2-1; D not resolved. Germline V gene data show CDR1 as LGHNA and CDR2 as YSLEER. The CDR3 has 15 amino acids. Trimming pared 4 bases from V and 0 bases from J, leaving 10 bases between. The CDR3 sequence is CASSPQDGSYNEQFF. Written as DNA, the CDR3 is TGCGCCAGCAGCCCTCAGGACGGCTCCTACAATGAGCAGTTCTTC.

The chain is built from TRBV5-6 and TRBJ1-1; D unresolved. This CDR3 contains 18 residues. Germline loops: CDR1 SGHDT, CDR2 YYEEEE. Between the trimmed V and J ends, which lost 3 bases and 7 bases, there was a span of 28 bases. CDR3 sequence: CASSYRAGAEGWRVEAFF. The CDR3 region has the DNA TGTGCCAGCAGCTACCGTGCGGGCGCGGAAGGGTGGAGAGTTGAAGCTTTCTTT.

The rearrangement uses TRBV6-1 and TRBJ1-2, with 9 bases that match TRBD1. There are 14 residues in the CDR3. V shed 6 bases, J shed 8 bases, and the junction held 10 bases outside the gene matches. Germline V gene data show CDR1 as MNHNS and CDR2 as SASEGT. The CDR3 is CASRGGTGFDGYTF. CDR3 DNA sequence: TGTGCCAGCAGGGGGGGGACAGGGTTTGACGGCTACACCTTC.

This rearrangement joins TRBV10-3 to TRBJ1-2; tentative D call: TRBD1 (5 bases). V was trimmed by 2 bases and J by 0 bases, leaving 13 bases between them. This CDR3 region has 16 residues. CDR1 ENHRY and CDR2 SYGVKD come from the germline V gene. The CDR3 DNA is TGTGCCATCAGTGAGGGCCAGGGTCGGGCTAACTATGGCTACACCTTC. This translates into CAISEGQGRANYGYTF.

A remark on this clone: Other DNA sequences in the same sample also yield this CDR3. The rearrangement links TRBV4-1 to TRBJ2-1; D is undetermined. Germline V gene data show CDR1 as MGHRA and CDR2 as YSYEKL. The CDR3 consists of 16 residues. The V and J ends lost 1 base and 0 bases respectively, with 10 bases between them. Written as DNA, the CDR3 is TGCGCCAGCAGCCAAGGGGGTCTGAGCTCCTACAATGAGCAGTTCTTC. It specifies CASSQGGLSSYNEQFF.

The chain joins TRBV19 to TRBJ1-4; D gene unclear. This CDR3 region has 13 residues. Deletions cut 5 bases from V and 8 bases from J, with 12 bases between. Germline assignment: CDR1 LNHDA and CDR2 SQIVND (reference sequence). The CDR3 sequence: CASSVRNGEKLFF. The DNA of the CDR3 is TGTGCCAGTAGTGTCAGAAATGGGGAAAAACTGTTTTTT.

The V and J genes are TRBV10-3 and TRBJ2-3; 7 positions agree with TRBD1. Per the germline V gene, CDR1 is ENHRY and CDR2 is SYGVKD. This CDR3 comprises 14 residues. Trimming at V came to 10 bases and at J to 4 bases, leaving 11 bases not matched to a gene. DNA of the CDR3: TGTGCCAACGCCCGAGAAACAGGGGCAGATACGCAGTATTTT. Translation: CANARETGADTQYF.

The CDR3 coding sequence is TGTGCCAGCGGTGGGACAGTCCCTGAAGCTTTCTTT. Encoded protein: CASGGTVPEAFF. V and J are TRBV2 and TRBJ1-1; 7 bases are a match to TRBD1. V gave up 8 bases and J gave up 6 bases; unmatched junction bases: 6. Per the germline V gene, CDR1 is SNHLY and CDR2 is FYNNEI. The CDR3 sequence is 12 residues long.

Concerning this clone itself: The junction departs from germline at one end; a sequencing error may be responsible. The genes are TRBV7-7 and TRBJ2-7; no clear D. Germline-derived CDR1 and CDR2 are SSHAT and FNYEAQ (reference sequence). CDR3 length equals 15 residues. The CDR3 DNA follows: TGTGCTAGCAGCTTAGAGGTATGGCCCGGCTACGAGCAGTACTTC. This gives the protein CASSLEVWPGYEQYF.

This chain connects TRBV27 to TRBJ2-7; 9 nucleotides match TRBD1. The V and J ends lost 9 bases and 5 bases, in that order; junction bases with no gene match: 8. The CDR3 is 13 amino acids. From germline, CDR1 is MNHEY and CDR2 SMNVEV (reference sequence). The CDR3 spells CASSQGAWNEQYF. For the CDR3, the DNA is TGTGCCAGTTCACAGGGGGCGTGGAACGAGCAGTACTTC.

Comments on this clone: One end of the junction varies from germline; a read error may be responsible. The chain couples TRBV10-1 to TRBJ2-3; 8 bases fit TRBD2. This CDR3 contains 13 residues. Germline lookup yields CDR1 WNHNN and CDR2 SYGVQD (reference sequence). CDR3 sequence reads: CATSSGITDTQYF. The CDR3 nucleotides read TGCGCCACCAGTAGCGGGATCACAGATACGCAGTATTTT.

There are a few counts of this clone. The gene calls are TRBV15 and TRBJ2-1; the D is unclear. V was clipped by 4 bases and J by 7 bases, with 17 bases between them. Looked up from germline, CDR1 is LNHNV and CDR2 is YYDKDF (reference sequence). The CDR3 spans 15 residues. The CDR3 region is CATSKDRAVGNEQFF. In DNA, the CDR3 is TGTGCCACCAGCAAGGATCGGGCAGTCGGGAATGAGCAGTTCTTC.

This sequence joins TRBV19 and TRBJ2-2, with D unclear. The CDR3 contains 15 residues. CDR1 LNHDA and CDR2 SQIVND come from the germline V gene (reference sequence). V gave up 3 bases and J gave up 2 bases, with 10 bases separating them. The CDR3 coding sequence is TGTGCCAGTAGTATGGTGGCAGTTAACACCGGGGAGCTGTTTTTT. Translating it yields CASSMVAVNTGELFF.

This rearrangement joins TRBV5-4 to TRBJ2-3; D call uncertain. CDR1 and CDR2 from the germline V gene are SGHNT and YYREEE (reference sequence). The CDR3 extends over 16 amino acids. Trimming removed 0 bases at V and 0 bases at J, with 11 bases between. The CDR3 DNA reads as TGTGCCAGCAGCTTGGCCGGCCTGGGAAGCACAGATACGCAGTATTTT. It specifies CASSLAGLGSTDTQYF.